The 18 T cell receptor beta chains presented below share a single source sample, sequenced in a study of spatial heterogeneity in lung cancer. TCRdb reprocessed the 5' RACE reads with MiXCR, giving one entry per CDR3 protein. The sample contains more than 9,500 distinct CDR3 sequences, 6.2% of which appear only once. Regarding time point: sample taken at primary tumor resection. The study sequenced unsorted whole RNA from tumor, nontumor lung or frozen PBMC. The sequenced sample was normal lung tissue next to the tumor, obtained at surgery. The receptors derive from a male donor with early-stage non-small cell lung cancer.

At least ten counts were recorded for this clonotype. The rearrangement uses TRBV3-1 and TRBJ2-7; TRBD2 matches at 8 bases. This CDR3 is built from 15 residues. Germline CDR1 LGHDT, CDR2 YNNKEL (reference sequence). After removal of 4 bases from V and 2 bases from J, the junction contained 7 bases not matched to a gene. This CDR3 reads CASSPPGTRTYEQYF. The CDR3 nucleotides read TGTGCCAGCAGCCCCCCCGGGACTAGAACCTACGAGCAGTACTTC.

There are many counts of this clonotype. This chain's CDR3 is CASNRNPGQGDQPQHF. The CDR3 nucleotides read TGTGCCAGCAACAGGAATCCGGGACAGGGAGATCAGCCCCAGCATTTT. This chain connects TRBV6-1 to TRBJ1-5; 9 positions agree with TRBD1. The CDR3 contains 16 residues. CDR1 and CDR2 (germline): MNHNS, SASEGT. The V gene end was trimmed by 7 bases and the J gene end by 5 bases; junction bases not matched to a gene: 12.

The chain recombines TRBV5-1 with TRBJ2-1; D is undetermined. Trimming left V 6 bases short and J 0 bases short, with 19 bases between. The CDR3 loop spans 17 amino acids. The germline V gene has CDR1 SGHRS and CDR2 YFSETQ. For the CDR3, the DNA is TGCGCCAGCACCCGAGAACTGCGCAGAGACTCCTACAATGAGCAGTTCTTC. Amino acids: CASTRELRRDSYNEQFF.

This clonotype has a count of ten or more. The rearrangement links TRBV30 to TRBJ2-2; D possibly matches TRBD1 or TRBD2 (6 bases each). V gave up 3 bases and J gave up 2 bases, with 13 bases separating them. Germline V CDR1 and CDR2: GTSNPN, SVGIG (reference sequence). CDR3 size: 15 residues. DNA for the CDR3: TGTGCCTGGAGCTCAGGGGCGGGAAACACCGGGGAGCTGTTTTTT. It yields the protein CAWSSGAGNTGELFF.

The genes are TRBV7-8 and TRBJ1-5; TRBD1 is a possible D gene (5 bases). The germline CDR1 and CDR2 sequences are SGHVS and FQNEAQ. This CDR3 has 12 residues. Trimming stripped 3 bases from V and 7 bases from J, with 7 bases between. CDR3 sequence reads: CASSFEGQPQHF. DNA for the CDR3: TGTGCCAGCAGCTTCGAGGGGCAGCCCCAGCATTTT.

This clonotype was detected many times. V is TRBV27 and J is TRBJ2-7; TRBD2 agrees at 9 bases. The CDR3 is 15 residues long. Germline V gives CDR1 MNHEY, CDR2 SMNVEV (reference sequence). Germline trimming cut 2 bases from V and 5 bases from J; bases unmatched to any gene: 7. CDR3 sequence: CASSLNGGRAHEQYF. DNA for the CDR3: TGTGCCAGCAGTTTAAACGGCGGGAGGGCCCACGAGCAGTACTTC.

This sequence joins TRBV5-1 and TRBJ2-7; D not certain. The germline gives CDR1 SGHRS, CDR2 YFSETQ. This CDR3 has 12 amino acids. Trimming shortened V by 3 bases and J by 3 bases, and 7 bases separated the two germline ends. The CDR3 DNA is TGCGCCAGCAGCTCTGACAACTACGAGCAGTACTTC. Its translation is CASSSDNYEQYF.

The V and J genes are TRBV5-4 and TRBJ2-1; D remains unclear. CDR3 size: 13 residues. CDR1 is SGHNT, CDR2 YYREEE, per germline (reference sequence). V was trimmed by 4 bases and J by 5 bases, leaving 10 bases between them. The CDR3 coding sequence is TGTGCCAGCAGCCCTAAGGGTAACAATGAGCAGTTCTTC. Its protein product is CASSPKGNNEQFF.

Many counts were recorded for this clonotype. The rearrangement joins TRBV11-2 to TRBJ2-2; tentatively, D is TRBD2 (5 bases). CDR3 length equals 14 residues. The V and J ends lost 2 bases and 5 bases respectively, with 9 bases between them. Germline V gene lookup returns CDR1 SGHAT and CDR2 FQNNGV. The chain's CDR3 is CASSLRPGTGELFF. Written as DNA, the CDR3 is TGTGCCAGCAGCTTACGTCCGGGAACCGGGGAGCTGTTTTTT.

In this sample, this clonotype turned up many times. This chain joins TRBV11-2 and TRBJ2-2; D gene unclear. This CDR3 contains 12 residues. V lost 8 bases and J lost 1, with 5 bases in between. Per the germline V gene, CDR1 is SGHAT and CDR2 is FQNNGV. The CDR3: CASERNTGELFF. CDR3 coding DNA: TGTGCCAGCGAGCGGAACACCGGGGAGCTGTTTTTT. The full variable domain, its missing parts supplied by reference TRBV11-2 and TRBJ2-2, is EAGVAQSPRYKIIEKRQSVAFWCNPISGHATLYWYQQILGQGPKLLIQFQNNGVVDDSQLPKDRFSAERLKGVDSTLKIQPAKLEDSAVYLCASERNTGELFFGEGSRLTVL.

This clonotype is categorized as medium-sized. V usage is TRBV11-3 and J usage is TRBJ2-1; D is ambiguous. Trimming took 1 base from V and 8 from J, leaving 9 bases between them. Germline V gene lookup returns CDR1 SGHNT and CDR2 YENEEA. CDR3 length: 13 amino acids. CDR3 DNA: TGTGCCAGCAGCTTAGGACTCTTGGATGAGCAGTTCTTC. This translates into CASSLGLLDEQFF.

This clonotype appeared many times. The V and J genes are TRBV7-9 and TRBJ2-7, with 9 bases identical to TRBD1. The length of the CDR3 is 16 residues. Germline V gene lookup returns CDR1 SEHNR and CDR2 FQNEAQ (reference sequence). Trimming at V came to 1 base and at J to 3 bases, leaving 7 bases not matched to a gene. The CDR3 loop reads CASSLVSGTGIYEQYF. The CDR3 nucleotides are TGTGCCAGCAGCTTAGTTTCCGGGACAGGGATCTACGAGCAGTACTTC.

This clonotype has a count of ten or more. This rearrangement joins TRBV30 to TRBJ2-3, with no clear D. V was cut by 2 bases and J by 4 bases, with 10 bases left in between. CDR1 is GTSNPN, CDR2 SVGIG, per germline (reference sequence). The CDR3 extends over 13 amino acids. The CDR3 protein is CAWSPGTSDTQYF. The CDR3 DNA sequence: TGTGCCTGGAGTCCCGGCACTTCAGATACGCAGTATTTT.

At least ten counts were recorded for this clonotype. V usage is TRBV20-1 and J usage is TRBJ2-7; possibly TRBD2 for D (5 bases). This CDR3 has 11 residues. Germline V gene sequence: CDR1 DFQATT, CDR2 SNEGSKA (reference sequence). Trimming left V 6 bases short and J 4 bases short, with 10 bases between. CDR3: CSAELVYEQYF. CDR3 DNA sequence: TGCAGTGCGGAACTAGTATACGAGCAGTACTTC.

A few counts support this clonotype. The genes are TRBV24-1 and TRBJ2-1; D possibly corresponds to TRBD2 (6 bases). Trimming stripped 4 bases from V and 8 bases from J, with 17 bases between. The CDR3 spans 15 residues. Germline lookup yields CDR1 KGHDR and CDR2 SFDVKD. In DNA form, the CDR3 reads TGTGCCACCAGTGACCCTCTAGCGCCGTCCTATGAGCAGTTCTTC. Its protein product is CATSDPLAPSYEQFF.

This clonotype was seen ten or more times. The chain carries TRBV9 and TRBJ2-3, with D unresolved. Trimming cost V 0 bases and J 6 bases, with 11 bases left between them. The CDR3 runs 14 residues. CDR1 and CDR2 from the germline V gene are SGDLS and YYNGEE. CDR3: CASSVVDVRDTQYF. CDR3 sequence (DNA): TGTGCCAGCAGCGTAGTCGACGTTCGGGATACGCAGTATTTT.

This clonotype occurred many times. The rearrangement links TRBV4-1 to TRBJ2-7, with 9 bases matching TRBD2. The V gene end was trimmed by 4 bases and the J gene end by 7 bases; junction bases not matched to a gene: 8. Germline CDR1 is MGHRA and CDR2 is YSYEKL. CDR3 size: 14 residues. The CDR3 bases are TGCGCCAGCAGCCGGGCGGGAGGGCCCCAAGAGCAGTACTTC. This codes for CASSRAGGPQEQYF.

This clonotype has ten or more counts. J is TRBJ2-7 and V is TRBV9, with D perhaps given as TRBD1 or TRBD2 (6 bases each). CDR3 length: 15 amino acids. V lost 7 bases to trimming and J lost 6 bases, with 23 bases between them. Germline V gene data show CDR1 as SGDLS and CDR2 as YYNGEE. The CDR3 DNA is TGTGCCAGCTCACCGGGGGCGACCGGAATCGGCGAGCAGTACTTC. Its translation is CASSPGATGIGEQYF.